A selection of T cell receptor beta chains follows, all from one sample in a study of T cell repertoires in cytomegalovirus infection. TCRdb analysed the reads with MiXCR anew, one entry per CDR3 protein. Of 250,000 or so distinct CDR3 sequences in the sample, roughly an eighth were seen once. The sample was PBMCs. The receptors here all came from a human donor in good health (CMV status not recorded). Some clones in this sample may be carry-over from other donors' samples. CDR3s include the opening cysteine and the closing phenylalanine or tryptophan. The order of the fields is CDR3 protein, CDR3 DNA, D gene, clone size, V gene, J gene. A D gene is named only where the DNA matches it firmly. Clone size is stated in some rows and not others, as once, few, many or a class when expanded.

CDR3: CASSYSTGTYYEQYF
DNA: TGTGCCAGCAGTTATTCAACCGGGACTTACTACGAGCAGTACTTC
D: NA
size: few
V: TRBV6-2/TRBV6-3
J: TRBJ2-7

CDR3: CASSTGTNEQFF
DNA: TGTGCCAGCAGCACCGGGACCAATGAGCAGTTCTTC
D: NA
size: many
V: TRBV7-9
J: TRBJ2-1

CDR3: CASTARAGYGYTF
DNA: TGTGCCAGCACCGCAAGGGCAGGCTATGGCTACACCTTC
D: NA
size: many
V: TRBV6-1
J: TRBJ1-2

CDR3: CASSFLDRDGNYGYTF
DNA: TGTGCCAGCAGTTTTCTCGATCGGGACGGGAACTATGGCTACACCTTC
D: NA
size: once
V: TRBV28
J: TRBJ1-2

CDR3: CSVRTGEKAFF
DNA: TGCAGCGTCAGGACAGGTGAGAAAGCTTTCTTT
D: TRBD1
size: few
V: TRBV29-1
J: TRBJ1-1

CDR3: CASSYGGGGDIQYF
DNA: TGTGCCAGCAGTTACGGGGGCGGGGGTGACATTCAGTACTTC
D: NA
size: many
V: TRBV6-6
J: TRBJ2-4

CDR3: CASRGPGEVKPQHF
DNA: TGTGCCAGCCGGGGACCAGGGGAGGTCAAGCCCCAGCATTTT
D: NA
size: many
V: TRBV28
J: TRBJ1-5

CDR3: CATSREGSRGETQYF
DNA: TGTGCCACCAGCAGAGAAGGCAGCCGGGGGGAGACCCAGTACTTC
D: NA
size: many
V: TRBV15
J: TRBJ2-5

CDR3: CASGLGGQGSGYTF
DNA: TGTGCTAGTGGTTTGGGGGGACAGGGGAGCGGCTACACCTTC
D: TRBD1
size: many
V: TRBV12-5
J: TRBJ1-2

CDR3: CASSFRGQAYEQYF
DNA: TGTGCCAGCAGTTTCAGGGGGCAAGCCTACGAGCAGTACTTC
D: TRBD1
size: many
V: TRBV6-2/TRBV6-3
J: TRBJ2-7

CDR3: CASSSGGGDPNTEAFF
DNA: TGTGCCAGCAGTTCTGGGGGCGGGGATCCGAACACTGAAGCTTTCTTT
D: NA
size: many
V: TRBV28
J: TRBJ1-1

CDR3: CASALAELAKNIQYF
DNA: TGTGCCAGCGCTCTGGCCGAATTAGCCAAAAACATTCAGTACTTC
D: NA
size: many
V: TRBV7-9
J: TRBJ2-4

CDR3: CASTPAGEPTDTQYF
DNA: TGTGCCAGCACCCCTGCGGGAGAGCCCACAGATACGCAGTATTTT
D: TRBD2
size: many
V: TRBV7-2
J: TRBJ2-3

CDR3: CATGGGISTDTQYF
DNA: TGTGCCACCGGCGGGGGCATTAGCACAGATACGCAGTATTTT
D: NA
size: NA
V: TRBV28
J: TRBJ2-3

CDR3: CASSITGQTNEKLFF
DNA: TGCGCCAGCAGCATTACAGGGCAAACTAATGAAAAACTGTTTTTT
D: NA
size: few
V: TRBV5-1
J: TRBJ1-4

CDR3: CASSLSLAVSSYEQYF
DNA: TGTGCCAGCAGCCTGTCTTTGGCGGTGAGCTCCTACGAGCAGTACTTC
D: NA
size: NA
V: TRBV2
J: TRBJ2-7

CDR3: CASSHLGEANTGELFF
DNA: TGTGCCAGCAGCCACCTCGGGGAAGCGAACACCGGGGAGCTGTTTTTT
D: NA
size: NA
V: TRBV4-2
J: TRBJ2-2

CDR3: CASSSGGKDTQYF
DNA: TGCGCCAGCAGCTCAGGGGGCAAAGATACGCAGTATTTT
D: TRBD1
size: NA
V: TRBV5-1
J: TRBJ2-3

CDR3: CASSFSSGGTDTQYF
DNA: TGTGCCAGCAGCTTCTCTAGCGGGGGGACAGATACGCAGTATTTT
D: TRBD2
size: many
V: TRBV7-3
J: TRBJ2-3

CDR3: CASSLGLQASDEQFF
DNA: TGTGCCAGCAGCTTAGGCCTTCAGGCGAGCGATGAGCAGTTCTTC
D: NA
size: few
V: TRBV5-4
J: TRBJ2-1

CDR3: CASSRGQREETQYF
DNA: TGTGCCAGCAGCCGGGGACAGCGCGAAGAGACCCAGTACTTC
D: TRBD1
size: many
V: TRBV7-9
J: TRBJ2-5

CDR3: CSPRAGGTYNEQFF
DNA: TGCAGCCCTCGGGCGGGAGGAACCTACAATGAGCAGTTCTTC
D: TRBD2
size: NA
V: TRBV29-1
J: TRBJ2-1

CDR3: CASSPMGLAGLYEQYF
DNA: TGTGCCAGCAGCCCGATGGGACTAGCGGGACTCTACGAGCAGTACTTC
D: TRBD2
size: many
V: TRBV11-2
J: TRBJ2-7

CDR3: CASSYDRDQETQYF
DNA: TGTGCCAGCAGTTACGACAGGGACCAAGAGACCCAGTACTTC
D: TRBD1
size: many
V: TRBV6-5
J: TRBJ2-5

CDR3: CARPDGKVGGETQYF
DNA: TGTGCCCGGCCGGACGGGAAGGTTGGGGGGGAGACCCAGTACTTC
D: NA
size: many
V: TRBV12-3/TRBV12-4
J: TRBJ2-5

CDR3: CASNLQTSSYEQYF
DNA: TGTGCCAGCAACCTACAGACCAGCTCCTACGAGCAGTACTTC
D: NA
size: many
V: TRBV7-2
J: TRBJ2-7

CDR3: CASSPAASRELFF
DNA: TGTGCCAGCAGCCCCGCTGCCTCAAGGGAGCTGTTTTTT
D: NA
size: NA
V: TRBV7-3
J: TRBJ2-2

CDR3: CAWNRGETQYF
DNA: TGTGCCTGGAATCGGGGGGAGACCCAGTACTTC
D: NA
size: NA
V: TRBV30
J: TRBJ2-5

CDR3: CASSYHRGSSYEQYF
DNA: TGTGCCAGCAGCTATCACAGGGGGAGCTCCTACGAGCAGTACTTC
D: TRBD1
size: many
V: TRBV7-2
J: TRBJ2-7

CDR3: CASSYSEDQPQHF
DNA: TGTGCCAGCAGTTACTCAGAGGATCAGCCCCAGCATTTT
D: NA
size: many
V: TRBV6-2/TRBV6-3
J: TRBJ1-5

CDR3: CASSPSRTAADTQYF
DNA: TGTGCCAGCAGCCCATCCCGAACCGCAGCAGATACGCAGTATTTT
D: NA
size: many
V: TRBV7-2
J: TRBJ2-3

CDR3: CASSARTGAAFF
DNA: TGTGCCAGTAGTGCTCGGACAGGGGCAGCTTTCTTT
D: TRBD1
size: many
V: TRBV19
J: TRBJ1-1

CDR3: CAISESGQGQAMGYTF
DNA: TGTGCCATCAGTGAGTCGGGCCAGGGCCAAGCTATGGGCTACACCTTC
D: NA
size: few
V: TRBV10-3
J: TRBJ1-2

CDR3: CASSGEQGNNEKLFF
DNA: TGTGCCAGCAGTGGAGAACAGGGGAATAATGAAAAACTGTTTTTT
D: TRBD1
size: many
V: TRBV6-1
J: TRBJ1-4

CDR3: CASSHGTGSHEQYF
DNA: TGCGCCAGCAGCCACGGGACAGGGTCCCACGAGCAGTACTTC
D: TRBD1
size: many
V: TRBV4-3
J: TRBJ2-7

CDR3: CSFMRQGTETQYF
DNA: TGCAGCTTTATGAGACAGGGTACAGAGACCCAGTACTTC
D: TRBD1
size: NA
V: TRBV29-1
J: TRBJ2-5

CDR3: CSASAEETQYF
DNA: TGCAGTGCTTCAGCGGAAGAGACCCAGTACTTC
D: NA
size: few
V: TRBV20-1
J: TRBJ2-5

CDR3: CASSRQTPGGGGQPQHF
DNA: TGTGCCAGCAGCCGCCAGACCCCAGGGGGCGGTGGGCAGCCCCAGCATTTT
D: TRBD1
size: NA
V: TRBV3-1
J: TRBJ1-5

CDR3: CASSLEGADTQYF
DNA: TGCGCCAGCAGCCTGGAAGGCGCAGATACGCAGTATTTT
D: NA
size: many
V: TRBV5-1
J: TRBJ2-3

CDR3: CASSQADLGLTISENTF
DNA: TGCGCCAGCAGCCAAGCCGATTTGGGACTGACTATCTCGGAGAACACCTTC
D: NA
size: NA
V: TRBV4-1
J: TRBJ1-2

CDR3: CASRAGTSSYNEQFF
DNA: TGTGCCAGTAGGGCCGGGACTAGCTCCTACAATGAGCAGTTCTTC
D: TRBD2
size: many
V: TRBV19
J: TRBJ2-1

CDR3: CSVSPNRATWAKNIQYF
DNA: TGCAGTGTTAGCCCGAACAGGGCTACATGGGCCAAAAACATTCAGTACTTC
D: NA
size: NA
V: TRBV20-1
J: TRBJ2-4

CDR3: CSARRDSPGEQYF
DNA: TGCAGTGCTAGGAGGGACAGTCCAGGAGAGCAGTACTTC
D: TRBD1
size: few
V: TRBV20-1
J: TRBJ2-7

CDR3: CASSRRQGELLGEQYF
DNA: TGTGCCAGCAGCCGACGACAGGGGGAACTCCTTGGCGAGCAGTACTTC
D: TRBD1
size: few
V: TRBV28
J: TRBJ2-7

CDR3: CASSFTESGNTIYF
DNA: TGTGCCAGCAGCTTTACAGAATCTGGAAACACCATATATTTT
D: NA
size: many
V: TRBV7-8
J: TRBJ1-3

CDR3: CASSPGTTSYEQYF
DNA: TGTGCCAGCAGCCCCGGGACAACCTCCTACGAGCAGTACTTC
D: NA
size: many
V: TRBV7-2
J: TRBJ2-7

CDR3: CASSQYTGDTGELFF
DNA: TGTGCCAGCAGCCAATATACGGGGGACACCGGGGAGCTGTTTTTT
D: NA
size: NA
V: TRBV14
J: TRBJ2-2

CDR3: CSAYDNYYGYTF
DNA: TGCAGCGCCTACGACAATTACTATGGCTACACCTTC
D: NA
size: NA
V: TRBV29-1
J: TRBJ1-2

CDR3: CAISPGTGATDTQYF
DNA: TGTGCCATCAGTCCCGGGACAGGGGCAACAGATACGCAGTATTTT
D: TRBD1
size: many
V: TRBV10-3
J: TRBJ2-3

CDR3: CASSLVLGLGYDDTQYF
DNA: TGCGCCAGCAGCTTGGTTCTAGGACTCGGTTATGATGATACGCAGTATTTT
D: NA
size: NA
V: TRBV5-1
J: TRBJ2-3

CDR3: CASSLDRGLTDTQYF
DNA: TGTGCCAGCAGCCTTGACAGGGGGCTGACAGATACGCAGTATTTT
D: TRBD1
size: many
V: TRBV7-3
J: TRBJ2-3

CDR3: CASSPTGQGGKQYF
DNA: TGTGCCAGCAGCCCCACTGGCCAGGGGGGAAAGCAGTACTTC
D: NA
size: many
V: TRBV7-3
J: TRBJ2-7

CDR3: CASSPTGLAATMTQYF
DNA: TGTGCCAGCAGCCCCACGGGACTAGCGGCCACGATGACCCAGTACTTC
D: TRBD2
size: few
V: TRBV5-5
J: TRBJ2-5

CDR3: CASSLVPDINEKLFF
DNA: TGTGCCAGCAGCTTAGTACCGGACATAAATGAAAAACTGTTTTTT
D: NA
size: many
V: TRBV7-9
J: TRBJ1-4

CDR3: CASSRTELNYGYTF
DNA: TGTGCCAGCAGCCGGACAGAGCTTAACTATGGCTACACCTTC
D: NA
size: NA
V: TRBV7-9
J: TRBJ1-2

CDR3: CAISEGQGKGNEKLFF
DNA: TGTGCCATCAGTGAAGGACAGGGGAAGGGAAATGAAAAACTGTTTTTT
D: TRBD1
size: many
V: TRBV10-3
J: TRBJ1-4

CDR3: CASSPRLSAGGPGEQFF
DNA: TGTGCCAGCAGCCCTAGACTTTCTGCGGGAGGGCCCGGTGAGCAGTTCTTC
D: TRBD2
size: many
V: TRBV7-9
J: TRBJ2-1